Each of the 23 T cell receptor beta chains below was sequenced from the same sample in a study of Tregs in tolerant kidney transplant recipients. The method was immunoSEQ multiplex PCR; TCRdb's version includes in-frame clones alone and lacks a portion of them. The profile shows approximately 100,000 clones, 90% to 95% of them singletons. The specimen comprised CD4+ T cells from blood, sampled before the transplant. The receptors come from a human donor who received a combined kidney and bone marrow transplant.

The CDR3 loop is CASSQEYRGPFGYTF. The CDR3 DNA follows: TGCGCCAGCAGCCAAGAATACAGGGGGCCCTTTGGCTACACCTTC. This chain connects TRBV4-1 to TRBJ1-2, with 9 positions matching TRBD1. Germline trimming cut 0 bases from V and 7 bases from J; bases unmatched to any gene: 6. The germline V gene has CDR1 MGHRA and CDR2 YSYEKL. There are 15 residues in the CDR3.

The rearrangement joins TRBV11-2 to TRBJ2-3, with a possible D match to TRBD2 (6 bases). V gave up 7 bases and J gave up 4 bases, with 18 bases separating them. This CDR3 has 15 residues. Germline-derived CDR1 and CDR2 are SGHAT and FQNNGV. The CDR3 nucleotides are TGTGCCAGCACCCAGCGGGCTAGCGTGCCAGATACGCAGTATTTT. This codes for CASTQRASVPDTQYF.

DNA of the CDR3: TGCGCCAGCCCAGGACAGAGGTATAGCAATCAGCCCCAGCATTTT. The encoded protein is CASPGQRYSNQPQHF. The rearrangement uses TRBV10-1 and TRBJ1-5, with D perhaps TRBD1 (6 bases). Germline CDR1 reads WNHNN; CDR2 reads SYGVQD (reference sequence). V was shortened by 8 bases and J by 0 bases, with 14 bases between the two germline ends. This CDR3 has 15 residues.

This chain links TRBV19 with TRBJ1-1; tentatively, D is TRBD1 (6 bases). V gave up 7 bases and J gave up 2 bases, with 14 bases separating them. Per the germline V gene, CDR1 is LNHDA and CDR2 is SQIVND (reference sequence). CDR3 length equals 14 residues. The CDR3 region is CASTAGGGNTEAFF. CDR3 DNA: TGTGCCAGTACTGCTGGGGGCGGTAACACTGAAGCTTTCTTT.

This rearrangement joins TRBV20-1 to TRBJ2-7; 7 bases fit TRBD1. With 5 bases clipped from V and 4 bases from J, the junction kept 2 bases outside the gene matches. The CDR3 spans 11 residues. Germline CDR1 is DFQATT and CDR2 is SNEGSKA (reference sequence). The CDR3 DNA reads TGCAGTGCTTTACAGGGGTACGAGCAGTACTTC. It specifies CSALQGYEQYF.

This clone has just a few counts. For the CDR3, the DNA is TGTGCCAGCAGCTTAGGTAGCGGGAGGAAAGATACGCAGTATTTT. This codes for CASSLGSGRKDTQYF. The genes are TRBV7-3 and TRBJ2-3; 10 nucleotides align to TRBD2. Germline assignment: CDR1 SGHTA and CDR2 FQGTGA. V shed 2 bases and J 5 bases; nucleotides not matched to a gene: 4. The CDR3 runs 15 residues. Using reference TRBV7-3 and TRBJ2-3 for the parts outside the CDR3, the full variable domain is GAGVSQTPSNKVTEKGKYVELRCDPISGHTALYWYRQSLGQGPEFLIYFQGTGAADDSGLPNDRFFAVRPEGSVSTLKIQRTERGDSAVYLCASSLGSGRKDTQYFGPGTRLTVL.

This chain connects TRBV9 to TRBJ2-4; 13 bases are shared with TRBD2. After removal of 4 bases from V and 5 bases from J, the junction contained 6 bases not matched to a gene. Germline CDR1 SGDLS, CDR2 YYNGEE. The CDR3 is 16 residues long. The CDR3 DNA follows: TGTGCCAGCAGCACGGGACTAGCGGGAATCCAAAACATTCAGTACTTC. Its translation: CASSTGLAGIQNIQYF.

CDR3 amino acids: CAISDGGDTQYF. The CDR3, as DNA: TGTGCCATCAGTGACGGGGGGGATACGCAGTATTTT. The J gene is TRBJ2-3, the V gene TRBV10-3, with TRBD2 identical over 7 bases. J gave up 6 bases and V 3 bases, and 0 bases lay outside the gene matches. The CDR3 has 12 residues. The V gene's germline CDR1 is ENHRY and CDR2 SYGVKD.

V and J are TRBV19 and TRBJ1-1, with D maybe TRBD1 (6 bases). In germline, CDR1 is LNHDA, CDR2 SQIVND (reference sequence). The V end was cut by 11 bases, the J end by 7 bases, with 14 bases between. The CDR3 loop spans 11 amino acids. CDR3 nucleotides: TGTGCCCTCAGGTGGGGACATGAAGCTTTCTTT. Its protein product is CALRWGHEAFF. The full variable domain, rest sourced from reference TRBV19 and TRBJ1-1, is DGGITQSPKYLFRKEGQNVTLSCEQNLNHDAMYWYRQDPGQGLRLIYYSQIVNDFQKGDIAEGYSVSREKKESFPLTVTSAQKNPTAFYLCALRWGHEAFFGQGTRLTVV.

The chain combines TRBV4-2 with TRBJ2-7, with 7 bases identical to TRBD1. In germline, CDR1 is LGHNA, CDR2 YNFKEQ. There are 17 residues in the CDR3. J lost 2 bases, V lost 5 bases, and 15 bases had no gene match. The CDR3 is CASSYLSGQALTYEQYF. The CDR3 coding sequence is TGTGCCAGCAGCTACCTATCCGGACAGGCTCTCACCTACGAGCAGTACTTC.

The chain joins TRBV30 to TRBJ1-2, with TRBD1 matching 9 bases. The germline V gene has CDR1 GTSNPN and CDR2 SVGIG (reference sequence). CDR3 length: 16 amino acids. The trim removed 4 bases at V and 3 bases at J, leaving 12 bases unmatched. CDR3 sequence reads: CAWTGVGTGRYYGYTF. The DNA for the CDR3 is TGTGCCTGGACGGGGGTTGGGACAGGGCGGTACTATGGCTACACCTTC. Based on the CDR3 plus reference TRBV30 and TRBJ1-2, the full variable domain is SQTIHQWPATLVQPVGSPLSLECTVEGTSNPNLYWYRQAAGRGLQLLFYSVGIGQISSEVPQNLSASRPQDRQFILSSKKLLLSDSGFYLCAWTGVGTGRYYGYTFGSGTRLTVV.

V is TRBV5-4 and J is TRBJ2-5, with 10 bases lining up with TRBD2. CDR1 and CDR2 (germline): SGHNT, YYREEE (reference sequence). This CDR3 has 14 amino acids. The V gene end was trimmed by 3 bases and the J gene end by 2 bases; junction bases not matched to a gene: 1. The chain's CDR3 is CASSSGLAQETQYF. The CDR3 coding sequence is TGTGCCAGCAGCTCGGGACTAGCGCAAGAGACCCAGTACTTC.

The CDR3 region has the DNA TGTGCCAGTAGACAGGCTACTAACTATGGCTACACCTTC. Its protein is CASRQATNYGYTF. The chain is built from TRBV6-1 and TRBJ1-2; a possible D gene is TRBD1 (6 bases). Germline-derived CDR1 and CDR2 are MNHNS and SASEGT. With 9 bases removed from V and 0 bases from J, the gap between germline ends came to 11 bases. The CDR3 covers 13 residues.

The chain links TRBV15 to TRBJ2-3; D may be TRBD2 (6 bases). V was cut by 5 bases and J by 2 bases, with 23 bases left in between. The CDR3 totals 18 residues. The germline gives CDR1 LNHNV, CDR2 YYDKDF (reference sequence). CDR3 loop: CATSGLAAGGGFTDTQYF. The CDR3 DNA reads as TGTGCCACCAGCGGTCTTGCCGCGGGTGGGGGGTTCACAGATACGCAGTATTTT. Full variable domain (outside the CDR3, taken from reference TRBV15 and TRBJ2-3): DAMVIQNPRYQVTQFGKPVTLSCSQTLNHNVMYWYQQKSSQAPKLLFHYYDKDFNNEADTPDNFQSRRPNTSFCFLDIRSPGLGDTAMYLCATSGLAAGGGFTDTQYFGPGTRLTVL.

This chain joins TRBV30 and TRBJ1-3; D gene uncertain. V lost 0 bases to trimming and J lost 0 bases, with 6 bases between them. This CDR3 contains 14 residues. Per the germline V gene, CDR1 is GTSNPN and CDR2 is SVGIG (reference sequence). The DNA for the CDR3 is TGTGCCTGGAGTGTTCAGGTCTCTGGAAACACCATATATTTT. Translated: CAWSVQVSGNTIYF. Supplemented by reference TRBV30 and TRBJ1-3, the full variable domain reads SQTIHQWPATLVQPVGSPLSLECTVEGTSNPNLYWYRQAAGRGLQLLFYSVGIGQISSEVPQNLSASRPQDRQFILSSKKLLLSDSGFYLCAWSVQVSGNTIYFGEGSWLTVV.

V gene TRBV19 combines with J gene TRBJ1-2; D remains ambiguous. Germline V lookup: CDR1 LNHDA, CDR2 SQIVND (reference sequence). V was clipped by 7 bases and J by 0 bases, with 9 bases between them. The CDR3 is 13 residues long. The DNA of the CDR3 is TGTGCCAGTATTTCCGCAGCTAACTATGGCTACACCTTC. It translates to CASISAANYGYTF.

The rearrangement links TRBV2 to TRBJ2-3; 7 nucleotides line up with TRBD2. V trimming: 5 bases; J trimming: 1 base; junction bases outside the gene matches: 3. Germline values: CDR1 SNHLY, CDR2 FYNNEI. The CDR3 covers 14 residues. In DNA, the CDR3 is TGTGCCAGCAGTAGGGCGGGGGGCACAGATACGCAGTATTTT. Protein product: CASSRAGGTDTQYF.

The CDR3 region has the DNA TGTGCCAGCAGTGTGGCTAGCGGACGCACAAGCAATGAGCAGTTCTTC. This codes for CASSVASGRTSNEQFF. The chain has TRBV2 and TRBJ2-1; TRBD2 matches 7 bases. CDR3 length: 16 residues. Trimming cost V 4 bases and J 6 bases; bases outside gene matches: 12. Germline loops: CDR1 SNHLY, CDR2 FYNNEI.

The V gene is TRBV7-2, the J gene TRBJ1-4; D is undetermined. The CDR3 contains 15 residues. The ends were cut back, 5 bases at V and 0 bases at J, with 10 bases in the middle. CDR1 and CDR2 (germline): SGHTA, FQGNSA. The CDR3 reads CASSRDTPTNEKLFF. In DNA, the CDR3 is TGTGCCAGCAGCCGAGACACACCAACTAATGAAAAACTGTTTTTT. The full variable domain, with the rest looked up from reference TRBV7-2 and TRBJ1-4, is GAGVSQSPSNKVTEKGKDVELRCDPISGHTALYWYRQSLGQGLEFLIYFQGNSAPDKSGLPSDRFSAERTGGSVSTLTIQRTQQEDSAVYLCASSRDTPTNEKLFFGSGTQLSVL.

CDR3 coding DNA: TGTGCCAGCTCACCACGAACCACACCCTACGAGCAGTACTTC. It codes for CASSPRTTPYEQYF. The chain recombines TRBV18 with TRBJ2-7; no clear D gene. CDR3 length: 14 residues. V lost 1 base and J 2 bases, leaving 9 bases between the germline ends. Per the germline V gene, CDR1 is KGHSH and CDR2 is LQKENI.

The chain has TRBV7-7 and TRBJ2-1; D is perhaps TRBD2 (6 bases). Germline V gene lookup returns CDR1 SSHAT and CDR2 FNYEAQ (reference sequence). The CDR3 contains 16 residues. V was pared by 5 bases and J by 0 bases, with 14 bases between. Written as DNA, the CDR3 is TGTGCCAGCAGCCGTAGCGGTGAGACCTCCTACAATGAGCAGTTCTTC. This codes for CASSRSGETSYNEQFF.

In its sample, this clone was seen once. The chain carries TRBV4-3 and TRBJ2-3; 8 bases are a match to TRBD1. Germline V gene lookup returns CDR1 LGHNA and CDR2 YSLEER. The V gene end was trimmed by 4 bases and the J gene end by 0 bases; junction bases not matched to a gene: 12. The CDR3 is made up of 18 amino acids. This chain's CDR3 is CASSLRDRQYSSTDTQYF. The CDR3 region has the DNA TGCGCCAGCAGCCTCCGGGACAGGCAATACTCTAGCACAGATACGCAGTATTTT.

In its sample, this clone was seen once. The V gene is TRBV10-2, the J gene TRBJ1-3, with TRBD1 identical over 9 bases. The V segment lost 6 bases and the J segment 0 bases; nucleotides outside the gene matches: 3. The length of the CDR3 is 15 residues. CDR1 is WSHSY and CDR2 is SAAADI in the germline V gene. This chain's CDR3 is CASRDRGFSGNTIYF. The CDR3 DNA reads TGCGCCAGCAGGGACAGGGGCTTCTCTGGAAACACCATATATTTT.